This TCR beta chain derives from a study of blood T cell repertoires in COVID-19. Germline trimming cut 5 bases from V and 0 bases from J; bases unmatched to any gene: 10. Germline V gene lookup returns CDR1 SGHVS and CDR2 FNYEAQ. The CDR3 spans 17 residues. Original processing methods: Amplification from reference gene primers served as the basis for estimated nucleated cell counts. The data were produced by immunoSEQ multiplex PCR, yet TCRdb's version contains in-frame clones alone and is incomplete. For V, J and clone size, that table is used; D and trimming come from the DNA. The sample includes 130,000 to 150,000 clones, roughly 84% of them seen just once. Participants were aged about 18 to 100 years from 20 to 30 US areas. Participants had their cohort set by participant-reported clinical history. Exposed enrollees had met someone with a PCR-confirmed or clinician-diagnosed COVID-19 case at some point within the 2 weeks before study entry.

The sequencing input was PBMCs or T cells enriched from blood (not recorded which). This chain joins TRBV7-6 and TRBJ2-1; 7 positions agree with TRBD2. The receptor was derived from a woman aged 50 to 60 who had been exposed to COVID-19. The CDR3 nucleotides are TGTGCCAGCAGCCGTAAAGAAAGCGGGAACTCCTACAATGAGCAGTTCTTC. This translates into CASSRKESGNSYNEQFF.